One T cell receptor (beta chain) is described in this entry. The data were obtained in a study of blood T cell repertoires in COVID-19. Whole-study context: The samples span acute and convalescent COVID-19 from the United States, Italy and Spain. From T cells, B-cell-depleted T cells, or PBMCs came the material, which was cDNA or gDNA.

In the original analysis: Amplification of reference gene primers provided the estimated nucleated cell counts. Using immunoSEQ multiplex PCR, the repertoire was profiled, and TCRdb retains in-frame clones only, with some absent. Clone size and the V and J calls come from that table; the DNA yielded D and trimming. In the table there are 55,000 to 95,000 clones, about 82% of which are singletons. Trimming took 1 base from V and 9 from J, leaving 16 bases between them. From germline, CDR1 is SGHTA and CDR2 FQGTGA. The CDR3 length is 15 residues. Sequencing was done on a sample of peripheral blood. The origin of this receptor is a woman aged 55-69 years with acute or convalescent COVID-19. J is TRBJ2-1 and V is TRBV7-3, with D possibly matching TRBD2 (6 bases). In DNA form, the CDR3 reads TGTGCCAGCAGCTTAAGGGTTTCCGGGCGGGGTGAGCAGTTCTTC. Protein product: CASSLRVSGRGEQFF.